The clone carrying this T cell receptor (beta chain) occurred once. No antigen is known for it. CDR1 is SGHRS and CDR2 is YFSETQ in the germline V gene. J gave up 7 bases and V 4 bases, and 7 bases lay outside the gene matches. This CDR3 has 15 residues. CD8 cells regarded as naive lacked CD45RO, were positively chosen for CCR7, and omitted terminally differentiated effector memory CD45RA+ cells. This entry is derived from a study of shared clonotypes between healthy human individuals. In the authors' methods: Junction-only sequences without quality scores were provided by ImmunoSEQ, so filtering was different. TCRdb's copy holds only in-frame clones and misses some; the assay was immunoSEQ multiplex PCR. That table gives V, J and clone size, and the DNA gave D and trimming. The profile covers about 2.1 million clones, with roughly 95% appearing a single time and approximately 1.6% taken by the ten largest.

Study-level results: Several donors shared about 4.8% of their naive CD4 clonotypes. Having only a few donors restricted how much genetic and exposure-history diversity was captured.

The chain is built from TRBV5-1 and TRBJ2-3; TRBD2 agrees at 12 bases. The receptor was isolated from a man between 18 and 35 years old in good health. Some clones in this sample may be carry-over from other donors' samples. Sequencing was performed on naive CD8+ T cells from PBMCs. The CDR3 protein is CASSPGTSGWNTQYF. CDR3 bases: TGCGCCAGCAGCCCCGGGACTAGCGGGTGGAATACGCAGTATTTT.